Below are 24 T cell receptor beta chains sequenced from a single sample in a study of response to subunit inactivated influenza vaccine. TCRdb re-derived calls from the RT-PCR reads in MiXCR, one entry per CDR3 protein. The sample records about 620,000 distinct CDR3 sequences, 12% being singletons. Sequences were derived from PBMCs from blood, sampled on the day of vaccination. The receptor set was obtained from a man in his fifties or sixties who received an inactivated influenza vaccine.

This clonotype appeared a few times. The chain is built from TRBV7-2 and TRBJ2-7; 7 bases match TRBD2. Germline V gene sequence: CDR1 SGHTA, CDR2 FQGNSA. Germline trimming cut 5 bases from V and 2 bases from J; bases unmatched to any gene: 9. The CDR3 spans 15 residues. CDR3 in DNA: TGTGCCAGCAGCATTAGCGGGTGGGGCCCCTACGAGCAGTACTTC. It is translated as CASSISGWGPYEQYF.

CDR3 in amino acids: CASSLDPAGGREQYF. For the CDR3, the DNA is TGTGCCAGCAGCTTAGATCCAGCGGGGGGGCGAGAGCAGTACTTC. The chain recombines TRBV11-2 with TRBJ2-7; 10 bases fit TRBD2. Germline V gives CDR1 SGHAT, CDR2 FQNNGV. J gave up 7 bases and V 0 bases, and 6 bases lay outside the gene matches. The length of the CDR3 is 15 residues.

This clonotype has ten or more counts. The V call is TRBV4-2, the J call TRBJ2-6; D remains unclear. V was cut by 3 bases and J by 0 bases, with 6 bases left in between. This CDR3 region has 15 residues. Germline CDR1 reads LGHNA; CDR2 reads YNFKEQ. The CDR3, as DNA: TGTGCCAGCAGCCAGGGGATCTCTGGGGCCAACGTCCTGACTTTC. Its translation is CASSQGISGANVLTF.

This clonotype was found many times. This chain connects TRBV7-2 to TRBJ2-2; D is perhaps TRBD1 or TRBD2 (5 bases each). V lost 1 base and J lost 2, with 11 bases in between. The CDR3 extends over 16 amino acids. The germline CDR1 and CDR2 sequences are SGHTA and FQGNSA. The CDR3 nucleotides read TGTGCCAGCAGCTTAGTTGGGACGGCTAACACCGGGGAGCTGTTTTTT. Encoded protein: CASSLVGTANTGELFF. The full variable domain, rest sourced from reference TRBV7-2 and TRBJ2-2, is GAGVSQSPSNKVTEKGKDVELRCDPISGHTALYWYRQSLGQGLEFLIYFQGNSAPDKSGLPSDRFSAERTGGSVSTLTIQRTQQEDSAVYLCASSLVGTANTGELFFGEGSRLTVL.

The chain carries TRBV6-5 and TRBJ1-1; possible D gene TRBD1, 5 bases. Trimming pared 8 bases from V and 6 bases from J, leaving 10 bases between. Germline CDR1 and CDR2: MNHEY and SVGAGI. The CDR3 is made up of 11 amino acids. CDR3 in DNA: TGTGCCAGCGGCGGAGGGGCTGAAGCTTTCTTT. Translating it yields CASGGGAEAFF.

This clonotype was recorded many times. Compared with germline, one end of the junction differs, possibly owing to a read error. J is TRBJ2-7 and V is TRBV5-6; 7 nucleotides agree with TRBD1. The germline V gene has CDR1 SGHDT and CDR2 YYEEEE. CDR3 length: 15 amino acids. The CDR3 coding sequence is TGTGCCAGCAGCTTAAGGACAGGATGGTCCTCCGAGCAGTACTTC. This gives the protein CASSLRTGWSSEQYF.

As regards this clonotype: Without the conserved terminal phenylalanine or tryptophan, this CDR3 likely stems from a read error. The chain combines TRBV5-6 with TRBJ2-1; TRBD1 agrees at 7 bases. The trim removed 1 base at V and 7 bases at J, leaving 5 bases unmatched. The CDR3 consists of 14 residues. Per germline, CDR1 SGHDT and CDR2 YYEEEE. The CDR3 coding sequence is TGTGCCAGCAGCTTGTCTGGACAGGTAAATGAGCAGTTCTAC. Translated, it gives CASSLSGQVNEQFY.

This clonotype has at least ten counts. This chain joins TRBV6-2 or TRBV6-3 and TRBJ2-7, with unresolved D. V was trimmed by 0 bases and J by 4 bases, leaving 13 bases between them. The CDR3 totals 15 residues. The V gene's germline CDR1 is MNHEY and CDR2 SVGEGT. CDR3 sequence reads: CASSYSILPRYEQYF. CDR3 bases: TGTGCCAGCAGTTACTCGATATTACCCAGGTACGAGCAGTACTTC.

This clonotype was seen only once. Possible read error: a much larger clone is one base away. This chain links TRBV29-1 with TRBJ1-5, with D perhaps TRBD1 (6 bases). Germline CDR1 reads SQVTM; CDR2 reads ANQGSEA. This CDR3 is 14 amino acids long. CDR3 bases: TGCAGCGTAATCCGGGACACCAGCAAACAGCCCCAGCATTTT. It encodes CSVIRDTSKQPQHF.

This clonotype has a handful of counts. The V gene is TRBV5-6, the J gene TRBJ2-5, with 10 positions matching TRBD1. CDR1 is SGHDT and CDR2 is YYEEEE in the germline V gene. The V segment lost 0 bases and the J segment 2 bases; nucleotides outside the gene matches: 1. This CDR3 comprises 15 residues. CDR3 in DNA: TGTGCCAGCAGCTTGGGGGGACAGGGGCAAGAGACCCAGTACTTC. This translates into CASSLGGQGQETQYF.

This rearrangement joins TRBV12-3 or TRBV12-4 to TRBJ1-1, with D possibly being TRBD1 (6 bases). The V gene lost 6 bases and the J gene lost 5 bases, with 10 bases spanning the gap. This CDR3 is 12 amino acids long. The CDR3 is CASRDTGTEAFF. The CDR3 nucleotides are TGTGCCAGCAGGGACACAGGGACTGAAGCTTTCTTT.

The chain uses TRBV3-1 and TRBJ2-1, with TRBD2 matching 7 bases. This CDR3 region has 13 residues. CDR1 LGHDT and CDR2 YNNKEL come from the germline V gene (reference sequence). V gave up 5 bases and J gave up 7 bases; unmatched junction bases: 5. CDR3 nucleotides: TGTGCCAGCAGCAGGACTAGATTAAATGAGCAGTTCTTC. This translates into CASSRTRLNEQFF.

V usage is TRBV20-1 and J usage is TRBJ2-1; D possibly corresponds to TRBD2 (7 bases). This CDR3 spans 16 amino acids. From germline, CDR1 is DFQATT and CDR2 SNEGSKA (reference sequence). Trimming pared 3 bases from V and 0 bases from J, leaving 15 bases between. As DNA, the CDR3 is TGCAGTGCTAGTCTCGGGGGGCTCAGCTCCTACAATGAGCAGTTCTTC. Protein: CSASLGGLSSYNEQFF.

V gene TRBV7-2 combines with J gene TRBJ2-4; no reliable D call. Germline values: CDR1 SGHTA, CDR2 FQGNSA. This CDR3 has 17 residues. V was pared by 2 bases and J by 0 bases, with 14 bases between. CDR3 sequence (DNA): TGTGCCAGCAGCTTACATGTCCCGGCGACAGCCAAAAACATTCAGTACTTC. Translating it yields CASSLHVPATAKNIQYF.

This sequence joins TRBV5-5 and TRBJ2-5; D not resolved. There are 13 residues in the CDR3. Trimming pared 8 bases from V and 3 bases from J, leaving 14 bases between. Germline CDR1 SGHKS, CDR2 YYEKEE (reference sequence). As DNA, the CDR3 is TGTGCCAGGGGCCGACGGCTCAAAGAGACCCAGTACTTC. It codes for CARGRRLKETQYF.

This clonotype was picked up a small number of times. The chain couples TRBV7-2 to TRBJ2-6; no clear D. The CDR3 contains 21 residues. Germline V gives CDR1 SGHTA, CDR2 FQGNSA. Between the trimmed V and J ends, which lost 2 bases and 0 bases, there was a span of 23 bases. DNA of the CDR3: TGTGCCAGCAGCTTACGCGTTCTGAACAGACCAACGTACTCTGGGGCCAACGTCCTGACTTTC. It encodes CASSLRVLNRPTYSGANVLTF. The variable domain in full, completed from reference TRBV7-2 and TRBJ2-6, reads GAGVSQSPSNKVTEKGKDVELRCDPISGHTALYWYRQSLGQGLEFLIYFQGNSAPDKSGLPSDRFSAERTGGSVSTLTIQRTQQEDSAVYLCASSLRVLNRPTYSGANVLTFGAGSRLTVL.

A single count supports this clonotype. This chain joins TRBV7-9 and TRBJ1-2, with D unclear. The germline V gene has CDR1 SEHNR and CDR2 FQNEAQ (reference sequence). This CDR3 contains 14 residues. V lost 4 bases, J lost 2 bases, and 11 bases lay in between. CDR3 in amino acids: CASSSGRKNYGYTF. In DNA, the CDR3 is TGTGCCAGCAGCTCCGGACGTAAGAACTATGGCTACACCTTC.

The chain has TRBV5-6 and TRBJ2-7, with 13 bases matching TRBD2. The length of the CDR3 is 15 residues. In germline, CDR1 is SGHDT, CDR2 YYEEEE. The junction had 2 bases not matched to a gene; V was cut back by 2 bases and J by 3 bases. The CDR3, as DNA: TGTGCCAGCAGCTTCGGGACTAGCGGGAACTACGAGCAGTACTTC. Translation gives CASSFGTSGNYEQYF.

The chain uses TRBV6-2 or TRBV6-3 and TRBJ2-1; TRBD2 matches at 9 bases. This CDR3 contains 15 residues. Germline values: CDR1 MNHEY, CDR2 SVGEGT. V lost 8 bases, J lost 9 bases, and 14 bases stayed unmatched. The CDR3 region has the DNA TGTGCCAGCCAGTTGCGGGGACTAGCCCTCCGTGAGCAGTTCTTC. Translating gives CASQLRGLALREQFF.

This clonotype was picked up many times. The V and J genes are TRBV14 and TRBJ2-7; no firm D call. V lost 1 base and J lost 6, with 7 bases in between. CDR3 length: 12 residues. CDR1 is SGHDN and CDR2 is FVKESK in the germline V gene. The CDR3 is CASSQGTVEQYF. The CDR3 DNA is TGTGCCAGCAGCCAAGGGACCGTCGAGCAGTACTTC.

The CDR3 bases are TGTGCCAGCAGCTTTAAGGGCGCATCCCAGTACTTC. Protein product: CASSFKGASQYF. V usage is TRBV7-2 and J usage is TRBJ2-5; D is unresolved. Trimming removed 3 bases at V and 9 bases at J, with 11 bases between. The length of the CDR3 is 12 residues. The germline V gene has CDR1 SGHTA and CDR2 FQGNSA. The full variable domain, its missing parts supplied by reference TRBV7-2 and TRBJ2-5, is GAGVSQSPSNKVTEKGKDVELRCDPISGHTALYWYRQSLGQGLEFLIYFQGNSAPDKSGLPSDRFSAERTGGSVSTLTIQRTQQEDSAVYLCASSFKGASQYFGPGTRLLVL.

This chain connects TRBV24-1 to TRBJ2-5; D uncertain. The length of the CDR3 is 11 residues. Trimming pared 4 bases from V and 5 bases from J, leaving 4 bases between. The germline V gene encodes CDR1 KGHDR and CDR2 SFDVKD. CDR3 sequence reads: CATSEGETQYF. The CDR3 nucleotides read TGTGCCACCAGTGAAGGGGAGACCCAGTACTTC.

V and J are TRBV14 and TRBJ1-1; a weak D match, TRBD1 (5 bases). CDR1 SGHDN and CDR2 FVKESK come from the germline V gene. There are 15 residues in the CDR3. V was pared by 4 bases and J by 4 bases, with 16 bases between. The CDR3 DNA follows: TGTGCCAGCAGCCCACATAGGGTGGGGGGCACTGAAGCTTTCTTT. It specifies CASSPHRVGGTEAFF.

This clonotype was seen a few times. The V call is TRBV20-1, the J call TRBJ2-7, with 11 bases identical to TRBD2. Per germline, CDR1 DFQATT and CDR2 SNEGSKA (reference sequence). The CDR3 sequence is 14 residues long. Losses at the gene ends were 5 bases for V and 3 bases for J; bases not matched to a gene: 6. The CDR3: CSAPPLAGGYEQYF. The DNA of the CDR3 is TGCAGTGCTCCCCCTCTAGCGGGGGGCTACGAGCAGTACTTC.